The 18 T cell receptor beta chains reported below all come from one sample, sequenced in a study of shared clonotypes between healthy human individuals. Profiled with immunoSEQ multiplex PCR; TCRdb holds only in-frame clones, not every one. In the table there are roughly 500,000 clones, 81% of which are singletons. Sequencing was carried out using PBMCs. The receptors were gathered from a woman between 40 and 50 years old in good health. Some clones in this sample may be carry-over from other donors' samples.

The V gene is TRBV28, the J gene TRBJ2-7, with D possibly TRBD1 on 5 matching bases. Trimming took 4 bases from V and 5 from J, leaving 15 bases between them. The CDR3 extends over 14 amino acids. CDR1 is MDHEN, CDR2 SYDVKM, per germline. CDR3 bases: TGTGCCAGCAGTTCCCCAGGGATAAGGGACGAGCAGTACTTC. Translation gives CASSSPGIRDEQYF. Filled out from reference TRBV28 and TRBJ2-7, the complete variable domain reads DVKVTQSSRYLVKRTGEKVFLECVQDMDHENMFWYRQDPGLGLRLIYFSYDVKMKEKGDIPEGYSVSREKKERFSLILESASTNQTSMYLCASSSPGIRDEQYFGPGTRLTVT.

The chain recombines TRBV7-8 with TRBJ1-2; the D is unclear. The germline V gene encodes CDR1 SGHVS and CDR2 FQNEAQ. This CDR3 region has 16 residues. V lost 0 bases and J lost 4, with 15 bases in between. In DNA, the CDR3 is TGTGCCAGCAGCTTAGCACCTCGAGGCAGGTTCTATGGCTACACCTTC. It encodes CASSLAPRGRFYGYTF.

V and J are TRBV10-3 and TRBJ2-2; D gene unclear. V was clipped by 4 bases and J by 8 bases, with 11 bases between them. The CDR3 is 13 residues long. Per germline, CDR1 ENHRY and CDR2 SYGVKD. The CDR3 loop is CAISATSTGELFF. The CDR3 coding sequence is TGTGCCATCAGTGCGACGAGTACAGGGGAGCTGTTTTTT.

This sequence joins TRBV7-3 and TRBJ2-3; D perhaps matches TRBD1 (5 bases). This CDR3 is built from 13 residues. Per the germline V gene, CDR1 is SGHTA and CDR2 is FQGTGA. Trimming stripped 5 bases from V and 6 bases from J, with 12 bases between. In nucleotides, the CDR3 is TGTGCCAGCAGCCTACAACAGGACGATACGCAGTATTTT. Its protein is CASSLQQDDTQYF. Full variable domain (missing parts from reference TRBV7-3 and TRBJ2-3): GAGVSQTPSNKVTEKGKYVELRCDPISGHTALYWYRQSLGQGPEFLIYFQGTGAADDSGLPNDRFFAVRPEGSVSTLKIQRTERGDSAVYLCASSLQQDDTQYFGPGTRLTVL.

Turning to this clone: One base separates it from a far larger clone, so it is likely a read error. The V call is TRBV7-6, the J call TRBJ1-1; D unresolved. The ends were cut back, 4 bases at V and 5 bases at J, with 14 bases in the middle. Germline V gene sequence: CDR1 SGHVS, CDR2 FNYEAQ. This CDR3 is 14 amino acids long. The chain's CDR3 is CASSSSGVLTEAFF. The CDR3 region has the DNA TGTGCCAGCAGCTCAAGTGGGGTGCTAACTGAAGCTTTCTTT.

The V and J genes are TRBV10-2 and TRBJ1-5, with 9 bases lining up with TRBD1. The CDR3 has 15 residues. CDR1 is WSHSY, CDR2 SAAADI, per germline. With V trimmed by 2 bases and J by 7 bases, 6 bases remained unmatched. The CDR3 DNA is TGCGCCAGCAGTGAGCCGGACAGGGGATCGCAGCCCCAGCATTTT. Amino acid sequence: CASSEPDRGSQPQHF.

V and J are TRBV7-9 and TRBJ1-1; weak D call: TRBD1 (6 bases). The germline V gene has CDR1 SEHNR and CDR2 FQNEAQ (reference sequence). V was clipped by 5 bases and J by 7 bases, with 11 bases between them. The CDR3 contains 12 residues. The CDR3 loop is CASSTGSVEAFF. The CDR3, as DNA: TGTGCCAGCAGCACAGGGTCGGTTGAAGCTTTCTTT.

This rearrangement joins TRBV29-1 to TRBJ2-2; D is ambiguous. This CDR3 region has 13 residues. V gave up 3 bases and J gave up 0 bases, with 5 bases separating them. The V gene's germline CDR1 is SQVTM and CDR2 ANQGSEA. The CDR3 region has the DNA TGCAGCGTTGATGTAACGAACACCGGGGAGCTGTTTTTT. Translation gives CSVDVTNTGELFF.

The chain carries TRBV19 and TRBJ1-1; D is possibly TRBD1 (6 bases). V gave up 6 bases and J gave up 8 bases, with 10 bases separating them. In germline, CDR1 is LNHDA, CDR2 SQIVND (reference sequence). The CDR3 is made up of 11 amino acids. CDR3 in amino acids: CASRQGTEAFF. The CDR3 nucleotides read TGTGCCAGTAGACAGGGTACCGAAGCTTTCTTT.

This clone came up a few times. The J gene is TRBJ2-1, the V gene TRBV5-1, with D uncertain. Between the trimmed V and J ends, which lost 0 bases and 4 bases, there was a span of 8 bases. This CDR3 spans 14 amino acids. Germline V gene lookup returns CDR1 SGHRS and CDR2 YFSETQ. CDR3 residues: CASSLALGYNEQFF. Written as DNA, the CDR3 is TGCGCCAGCAGCTTGGCCTTGGGGTACAATGAGCAGTTCTTC. Combining the CDR3 with reference TRBV5-1 and TRBJ2-1 gives the whole variable domain KAGVTQTPRYLIKTRGQQVTLSCSPISGHRSVSWYQQTPGQGLQFLFEYFSETQRNKGNFPGRFSGRQFSNSRSEMNVSTLELGDSALYLCASSLALGYNEQFFGPGTRLTVL.

The chain couples TRBV7-9 to TRBJ2-7; 8 bases line up with TRBD2. V trimming: 7 bases; J trimming: 6 bases; junction bases outside the gene matches: 8. The CDR3 has 13 residues. The germline V gene has CDR1 SEHNR and CDR2 FQNEAQ (reference sequence). The CDR3 bases are TGTGCCAGCACCCTAGCGGGCGGAGGCGAGCAGTACTTC. It yields the protein CASTLAGGGEQYF.

Regarding this clone: This clone may be a read error of a much larger clone one base away. The rearrangement uses TRBV2 and TRBJ2-4; no firm D call. Germline V lookup: CDR1 SNHLY, CDR2 FYNNEI. This CDR3 region has 16 residues. The CDR3 region has the DNA TGTGCCAGCAGTGAAGGAGTTAGGGTAGCCGAAAACATTCAGTACTTC. As protein: CASSEGVRVAENIQYF. Supplemented by reference TRBV2 and TRBJ2-4, the full variable domain reads EPEVTQTPSHQVTQMGQEVILRCVPISNHLYFYWYRQILGQKVEFLVSFYNNEISEKSEIFDDQFSVERPDGSNFTLKIRSTKLEDSAMYFCASSEGVRVAENIQYFGAGTRLSVL.

As DNA, the CDR3 is TGTGCCAGCAGCTTAGGGACAGGGAATTCACCCCTCCACTTT. Translation gives CASSLGTGNSPLHF. The J gene is TRBJ1-6, the V gene TRBV7-6; 8 bases map to TRBD1. In germline, CDR1 is SGHVS, CDR2 FNYEAQ. This CDR3 region has 14 residues. Unmatched junction bases numbered 0, after V lost 1 base and J lost 7 bases.

Only a few counts were recorded for this clone. A far more abundant clone sits one base away, making this likely a read error. This sequence joins TRBV30 and TRBJ1-4; D unclear. Germline V CDR1 and CDR2: GTSNPN, SVGIG (reference sequence). The CDR3 runs to 15 residues. The CDR3 DNA reads TGTGCCTTGAGTTATTCTAGTATCCTGAAACACCCCATTTTTTTT. This encodes CALSYSSILKHPIFF.

In the case of this clone: This likely reflects a read error, since a far larger clone is one base away. This sample also contains other DNA sequences that code for the same CDR3. This sequence joins TRBV11-3 and TRBJ1-1; D is uncertain. The CDR3 runs 13 residues. From germline, CDR1 is SGHNT and CDR2 YENEEA. CDR3 sequence: CASSPDMNTEAFF. CDR3 in DNA: TGTGCCAGCAGCCCTGACATGAACACTGAAGCCTTCTTT.

This clone was seen only once. The chain recombines TRBV15 with TRBJ1-2; no reliable D call. V lost 1 base, J lost 3 bases, and 12 bases lay in between. The CDR3 runs 15 residues. Germline values: CDR1 LNHNV, CDR2 YYDKDF (reference sequence). CDR3 in amino acids: CATSRVGGEYYGYTF. DNA for the CDR3: TGTGCCACCAGCAGAGTAGGTGGGGAATACTATGGCTACACCTTC.

The V gene is TRBV5-1, the J gene TRBJ2-7, with TRBD2 matching 16 bases. The CDR3 totals 17 residues. Germline V gene lookup returns CDR1 SGHRS and CDR2 YFSETQ. After removal of 3 bases from V and 0 bases from J, the junction contained 3 bases not matched to a gene. The CDR3 nucleotides read TGCGCCAGCAGCTCGGGACTAGCGGGAGGGCTCTCCTACGAGCAGTACTTC. Protein sequence: CASSSGLAGGLSYEQYF.

The chain combines TRBV7-2 with TRBJ2-1; D unclear. CDR1 SGHTA and CDR2 FQGNSA come from the germline V gene. The CDR3 runs 15 residues. V was clipped by 2 bases and J by 7 bases, with 15 bases between them. In DNA, the CDR3 is TGTGCCAGCAGCTTAACCTACCCTCCTATGAATGAGCAGTTCTTC. Protein: CASSLTYPPMNEQFF.